Listed here are 19 T cell receptor beta chains from one sample, sequenced in a study of shared clonotypes between healthy human individuals. The protocol was immunoSEQ multiplex PCR, while the TCRdb copy is restricted to in-frame clones and leaves out a portion. The sample includes some 1.4 million clones, 95% to 97% seen only once; the top ten take 1% to 1.5%. The specimen was naive CD4+ T cells sorted from blood. Subset noted: CD45RA+ positively selected. Every receptor here comes from a man aged 25-40 years in good health.

Of note for this clone: This sample also contains other DNA sequences that code for the same CDR3. This chain connects TRBV5-1 to TRBJ2-5; TRBD1 aligns across 8 bases. In germline, CDR1 is SGHRS, CDR2 YFSETQ. The CDR3 is 15 amino acids. Trimming took 3 bases from V and 3 from J; bases not matched to a gene: 7. DNA of the CDR3: TGCGCCAGCAGCTCGACCGGGACAGGCGAAGAGACCCAGTACTTC. It is translated as CASSSTGTGEETQYF.

V gene TRBV28 combines with J gene TRBJ2-7, with 7 bases identical to TRBD1. CDR3 size: 15 residues. The junction had 14 bases not matched to a gene; V was cut back by 6 bases and J by 6 bases. CDR1 and CDR2 (germline): MDHEN, SYDVKM. CDR3 in DNA: TGTGCCAGCAGACGAACCGGGACAGCGTTTATCGAGCAGTACTTC. It is translated as CASRRTGTAFIEQYF.

The chain has TRBV10-3 and TRBJ2-2, with TRBD2 identical over 8 bases. Germline loops: CDR1 ENHRY, CDR2 SYGVKD. This CDR3 has 16 amino acids. After removal of 11 bases from V and 3 bases from J, the junction contained 14 bases not matched to a gene. DNA for the CDR3: TGTGCCGCGGGGGGTAGCGGCGTCAGCGACACCGGGGAGCTGTTTTTT. Its protein product is CAAGGSGVSDTGELFF.

This rearrangement joins TRBV19 to TRBJ2-7, with 9 bases fitting TRBD2. V gave up 7 bases and J gave up 7 bases; unmatched junction bases: 17. CDR3 length: 16 amino acids. Germline loops: CDR1 LNHDA, CDR2 SQIVND (reference sequence). This CDR3 is CASKGGVTSGRSEQYF. The CDR3 DNA reads TGTGCCAGTAAAGGGGGAGTAACGAGCGGGAGGAGTGAGCAGTACTTC. Drawing the rest from reference TRBV19 and TRBJ2-7, the complete variable domain is DGGITQSPKYLFRKEGQNVTLSCEQNLNHDAMYWYRQDPGQGLRLIYYSQIVNDFQKGDIAEGYSVSREKKESFPLTVTSAQKNPTAFYLCASKGGVTSGRSEQYFGPGTRLTVT.

The V call is TRBV5-4, the J call TRBJ2-1, with 11 bases that match TRBD1. Germline CDR1 is SGHNT and CDR2 is YYREEE (reference sequence). V lost 0 bases and J lost 3; bases outside the gene matches: 5. The CDR3 contains 17 residues. CDR3 protein: CASSLALGTGGYNEQFF. CDR3 in DNA: TGTGCCAGCAGCTTGGCCTTGGGGACAGGGGGCTACAATGAGCAGTTCTTC.

The chain is built from TRBV5-1 and TRBJ2-7; tentatively, D is TRBD1 (5 bases). Trimming cost V 4 bases and J 3 bases, with 8 bases left between them. The CDR3 has 12 amino acids. CDR1 and CDR2 (germline): SGHRS, YFSETQ. CDR3 bases: TGCGCCAGCAGCAGACAGAGCTACGAGCAGTACTTC. This translates into CASSRQSYEQYF.

The V gene is TRBV29-1, the J gene TRBJ2-3; 12 positions match TRBD2. CDR3 size: 16 residues. J gave up 2 bases and V 4 bases, and 7 bases lay outside the gene matches. Germline lookup yields CDR1 SQVTM and CDR2 ANQGSEA. CDR3 DNA sequence: TGCAGCGTTGTACGTCTAGCGGGAGGGGTCACAGATACGCAGTATTTT. It yields the protein CSVVRLAGGVTDTQYF.

The chain joins TRBV5-4 to TRBJ1-1; no firm D call. Per the germline V gene, CDR1 is SGHNT and CDR2 is YYREEE (reference sequence). The CDR3 is made up of 12 amino acids. Trimming removed 5 bases from V and 11 bases from J, with 16 bases in between. The CDR3 nucleotides read TGTGCCAGCAGTAAAGAATCGAGGGTGGCTTTCTTT. It specifies CASSKESRVAFF.

With regard to this clone: The sample holds other DNA sequences that translate to the same CDR3. This CDR3 is CASSQGGGNQPQHF. CDR3 sequence (DNA): TGTGCCAGCAGTCAAGGCGGCGGGAATCAGCCCCAGCATTTT. The chain joins TRBV28 to TRBJ1-5; the D is unclear. V was cut by 5 bases and J by 4 bases, with 12 bases left in between. The CDR3 runs 14 residues. The germline V gene encodes CDR1 MDHEN and CDR2 SYDVKM.

The gene calls are TRBV10-1 and TRBJ2-7; TRBD2 matches at 9 bases. V trimming: 6 bases; J trimming: 3 bases; junction bases outside the gene matches: 3. This CDR3 has 13 amino acids. Per the germline V gene, CDR1 is WNHNN and CDR2 is SYGVQD (reference sequence). DNA for the CDR3: TGCGCCAGCAGCGCTAGCGGGATCTACGAGCAGTACTTC. It specifies CASSASGIYEQYF.

CDR3: CSVEEKGLGNEQFF. The CDR3 region has the DNA TGCAGCGTTGAAGAAAAGGGCCTCGGGAATGAGCAGTTCTTC. V usage is TRBV29-1 and J usage is TRBJ2-1; D unclear. The CDR3 has 14 residues. V was trimmed by 0 bases and J by 7 bases, leaving 13 bases between them. In germline, CDR1 is SQVTM, CDR2 ANQGSEA.

The rearrangement uses TRBV7-2 and TRBJ2-3; D is possibly TRBD2 (6 bases). The CDR3 runs to 15 residues. The germline V and J ends were trimmed by 4 bases and 3 bases, with 14 bases remaining between them. The germline CDR1 and CDR2 sequences are SGHTA and FQGNSA. CDR3 residues: CASSSIAEGTDTQYF. CDR3 sequence (DNA): TGTGCCAGCAGCTCCATAGCGGAGGGGACAGATACGCAGTATTTT.

This sequence joins TRBV4-1 and TRBJ2-2, with a weak D call TRBD2 (5 bases). From germline, CDR1 is MGHRA and CDR2 YSYEKL. This CDR3 comprises 14 residues. Deletions cut 1 base from V and 6 bases from J, with 9 bases between. For the CDR3, the DNA is TGCGCCAGCAGCCAAGGGAAGGGAGCCGGGGAGCTGTTTTTT. Encoded protein: CASSQGKGAGELFF.

The chain uses TRBV6-1 and TRBJ2-7, with 9 positions matching TRBD2. This CDR3 has 15 residues. Trimming removed 6 bases from V and 2 bases from J; junction bases left unmatched: 8. Per the germline V gene, CDR1 is MNHNS and CDR2 is SASEGT. CDR3 bases: TGTGCCAGCAGGGTGGGACTAGCTTTGCCCTACGAGCAGTACTTC. Translation gives CASRVGLALPYEQYF.

The rearrangement joins TRBV6-6 to TRBJ1-2; 7 bases line up with TRBD1. Trimming took 6 bases from V and 9 from J; bases not matched to a gene: 19. CDR3 length: 16 amino acids. The V gene's germline CDR1 is MNHNY and CDR2 SVGAGI (reference sequence). The CDR3 nucleotides read TGTGCCAGCAGCCTAAGGGGGCCACCTAATGCCCCCCGCTACACCTTC. It specifies CASSLRGPPNAPRYTF.

J is TRBJ2-1 and V is TRBV14; 7 bases map to TRBD2. This CDR3 spans 16 amino acids. Germline-derived CDR1 and CDR2 are SGHDN and FVKESK. J was trimmed by 5 bases and V by 5 bases; bases with no gene match: 12. The CDR3 DNA reads TGTGCCAGCAGCTACAATACCGGGACTAATCACAATGAGCAGTTCTTC. The encoded protein is CASSYNTGTNHNEQFF.

V usage is TRBV7-8 and J usage is TRBJ2-7; the D call may be TRBD1 or TRBD2 (5 bases each). Germline V lookup: CDR1 SGHVS, CDR2 FQNEAQ. Between the trimmed V and J ends, which lost 3 bases and 3 bases, there was a span of 12 bases. The CDR3 length is 14 residues. CDR3 region: CASSLGTAFYEQYF. The CDR3 DNA follows: TGTGCCAGCAGCTTGGGGACGGCGTTCTACGAGCAGTACTTC. The full variable domain, its missing parts supplied by reference TRBV7-8 and TRBJ2-7, is GAGVSQSPRYKVAKRGQDVALRCDPISGHVSLFWYQQALGQGPEFLTYFQNEAQLDKSGLPSDRFFAERPEGSVSTLKIQRTQQEDSAVYLCASSLGTAFYEQYFGPGTRLTVT.

The rearrangement joins TRBV7-2 to TRBJ2-1; TRBD1 matches 9 bases. V was clipped by 3 bases and J by 7 bases; unmatched bases: 13. This CDR3 contains 17 residues. CDR1 is SGHTA and CDR2 is FQGNSA in the germline V gene. CDR3: CASSFPTGTGPLNEQFF. The CDR3 bases are TGTGCCAGCAGCTTCCCGACCGGGACAGGGCCCCTTAATGAGCAGTTCTTC.

The chain joins TRBV9 to TRBJ2-1; no firm D call. Looked up from germline, CDR1 is SGDLS and CDR2 is YYNGEE. Trimming took off 4 bases at V and 7 bases at J, with 15 bases between the two ends. The CDR3 loop spans 14 amino acids. The CDR3 DNA is TGTGCCAGCAGCCCAGCCGGGCGCCGGAATGAGCAGTTCTTC. Amino acid sequence: CASSPAGRRNEQFF.